Presented here are 12 T cell receptor beta chains from one specimen sequenced in a study of cytomegalovirus exposure and HLA in healthy donors. It was with 60 Vbeta and 13 Jbeta primers that the PCR ran. Profiled with immunoSEQ multiplex PCR; TCRdb holds only in-frame clones, not every one. The data hold under 150,000 clones, with over 60% observed a single time. The sequencing input was PBMCs. Receptors were obtained from a man aged 18 to 30 in good health and CMV-seropositive.

J is TRBJ2-7 and V is TRBV4-2; 7 nucleotides line up with TRBD2. Germline V gene data show CDR1 as LGHNA and CDR2 as YNFKEQ. The CDR3 consists of 14 residues. J lost 6 bases, V lost 1 base, and 6 bases had no gene match. The CDR3 protein is CASSQAGGRSEQYF. CDR3 nucleotide sequence: TGTGCCAGCAGCCAAGCGGGAGGACGTTCCGAGCAGTACTTC.

The genes are TRBV2 and TRBJ1-2, with TRBD1 as a possible D gene (5 bases). Germline loops: CDR1 SNHLY, CDR2 FYNNEI. This CDR3 contains 15 residues. Trimming removed 4 bases from V and 2 bases from J, with 14 bases in between. The chain's CDR3 is CASSVGRGGNYGYTF. CDR3 nucleotides: TGTGCCAGCAGTGTGGGTAGGGGAGGAAACTATGGCTACACCTTC.

This sequence joins TRBV2 and TRBJ1-1; D possibly corresponds to TRBD1 (6 bases). The CDR3 has 16 residues. V was trimmed by 8 bases and J by 0 bases, leaving 19 bases between them. CDR1 SNHLY and CDR2 FYNNEI come from the germline V gene. The CDR3 bases are TGTGCCAGCGGGCGGGGGCAGTGGATAATGAACACTGAAGCTTTCTTT. Its protein is CASGRGQWIMNTEAFF.

The genes are TRBV6-1 and TRBJ2-3; D gene uncertain. In germline, CDR1 is MNHNS, CDR2 SASEGT. Deletions cut 2 bases from V and 2 bases from J, with 17 bases between. The CDR3 consists of 17 residues. CDR3 in DNA: TGTGCCAGCAGTGAACGTATGAACTCACGAATCACAGATACGCAGTATTTT. The encoded protein is CASSERMNSRITDTQYF.

With respect to this clone: At one end the junction does not follow the germline gene, possibly because of a read error. J is TRBJ1-2 and V is TRBV5-1; D perhaps matches TRBD1 (6 bases). The length of the CDR3 is 15 residues. Germline V gene lookup returns CDR1 SGHRS and CDR2 YFSETQ. This chain's CDR3 is CASSLGHRDVYGYPF. The CDR3 nucleotides are TGCGCCAGCAGCTTGGGGCACAGGGACGTCTATGGCTACCCCTTC.

The chain couples TRBV30 to TRBJ2-1; 12 bases are shared with TRBD2. This CDR3 region has 16 residues. Unmatched junction bases numbered 7, after V lost 7 bases and J lost 0 bases. The germline gives CDR1 GTSNPN, CDR2 SVGIG (reference sequence). The DNA for the CDR3 is TGTGCCTTCGGACTAGCGGGGCTGAGCTCCTACAATGAGCAGTTCTTC. This sequence encodes CAFGLAGLSSYNEQFF.

This clone was found a few times. The chain couples TRBV6-5 to TRBJ1-1; D gene ambiguous. This CDR3 is 14 amino acids long. V was cut by 3 bases and J by 0 bases, with 8 bases left in between. Germline V CDR1 and CDR2: MNHEY, SVGAGI. As DNA, the CDR3 is TGTGCCAGCAGTTATGGTCCTATGAACACTGAAGCTTTCTTT. This sequence encodes CASSYGPMNTEAFF.

The chain carries TRBV11-3 and TRBJ1-6; TRBD1 matches 9 bases. Germline V CDR1 and CDR2: SGHNT, YENEEA. The CDR3 is 14 amino acids. The ends lost 4 bases at V and 7 bases at J; junction bases unmatched: 2. CDR3 amino acids: CASSSGTGNSPLHF. The CDR3 DNA reads TGTGCCAGCAGCTCCGGGACAGGGAATTCACCCCTCCACTTT.

The chain couples TRBV2 to TRBJ1-2; a possible D gene is TRBD1 (5 bases). V dropped 7 bases and J dropped 3 bases, with 18 bases sitting between them. The CDR3 covers 15 residues. The germline V gene encodes CDR1 SNHLY and CDR2 FYNNEI. The CDR3 protein is CASIAGIWFDYGYTF. DNA of the CDR3: TGTGCCAGCATAGCAGGGATTTGGTTTGACTATGGCTACACCTTC.

In DNA form, the CDR3 reads TGTGCCAGCAGCGTCTTAGGGGCGGAAACTGAAGCTTTCTTT. Its protein product is CASSVLGAETEAFF. The rearrangement links TRBV7-2 to TRBJ1-1; possible D gene TRBD1, 5 bases. V dropped 5 bases and J dropped 5 bases, with 15 bases sitting between them. Germline V gives CDR1 SGHTA, CDR2 FQGNSA. CDR3 length: 14 residues.

The chain combines TRBV6-5 with TRBJ2-4; D gene ambiguous. Per germline, CDR1 MNHEY and CDR2 SVGAGI. V gave up 4 bases and J gave up 0 bases, with 7 bases separating them. This CDR3 comprises 14 residues. Written as DNA, the CDR3 is TGTGCCAGCAGTTTGGCGGTAGCCAAAAACATTCAGTACTTC. It codes for CASSLAVAKNIQYF.

A few counts support this clone. The gene calls are TRBV2 and TRBJ1-5; no firm D call. The CDR3 spans 12 residues. The germline CDR1 and CDR2 sequences are SNHLY and FYNNEI. With 5 bases removed from V and 6 bases from J, the gap between germline ends came to 8 bases. The CDR3 DNA is TGTGCCAGCAGTAATGTTCTTCAGCCCCAGCATTTT. It yields the protein CASSNVLQPQHF. Looking up the rest from reference TRBV2 and TRBJ1-5 gives the full variable domain: EPEVTQTPSHQVTQMGQEVILRCVPISNHLYFYWYRQILGQKVEFLVSFYNNEISEKSEIFDDQFSVERPDGSNFTLKIRSTKLEDSAMYFCASSNVLQPQHFGDGTRLSIL.